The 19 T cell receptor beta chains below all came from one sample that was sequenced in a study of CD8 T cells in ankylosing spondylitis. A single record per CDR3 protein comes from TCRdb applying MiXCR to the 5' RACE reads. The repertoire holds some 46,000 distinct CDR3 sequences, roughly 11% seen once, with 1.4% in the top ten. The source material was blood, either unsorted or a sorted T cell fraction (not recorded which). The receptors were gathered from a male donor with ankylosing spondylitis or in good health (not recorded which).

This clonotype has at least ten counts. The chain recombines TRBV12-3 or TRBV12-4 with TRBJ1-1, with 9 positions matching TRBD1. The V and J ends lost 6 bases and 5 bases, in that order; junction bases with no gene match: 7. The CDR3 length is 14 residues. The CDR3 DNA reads TGTGCCAGCAGCCTGACAGGGGGTCGGACTGAAGCTTTCTTT. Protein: CASSLTGGRTEAFF.

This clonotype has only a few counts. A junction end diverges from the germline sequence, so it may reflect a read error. The CDR3 DNA sequence: TGTGCCAGCAGAAAAAGGTGGGGTCTGGGTGAGCTGTACTTC. It translates to CASRKRWGLGELYF. The chain employs TRBV7-2 and TRBJ2-7, with D hard to call. This CDR3 spans 14 amino acids. CDR1 is SGHTA, CDR2 FQGNSA, per germline.

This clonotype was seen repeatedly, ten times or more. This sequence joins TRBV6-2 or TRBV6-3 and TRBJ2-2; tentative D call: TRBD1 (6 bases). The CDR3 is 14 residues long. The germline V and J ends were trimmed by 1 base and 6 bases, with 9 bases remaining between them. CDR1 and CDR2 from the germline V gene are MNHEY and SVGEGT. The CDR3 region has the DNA TGTGCCAGCAGTTACTTACAGGGATCCGGGGAGCTGTTTTTT. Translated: CASSYLQGSGELFF.

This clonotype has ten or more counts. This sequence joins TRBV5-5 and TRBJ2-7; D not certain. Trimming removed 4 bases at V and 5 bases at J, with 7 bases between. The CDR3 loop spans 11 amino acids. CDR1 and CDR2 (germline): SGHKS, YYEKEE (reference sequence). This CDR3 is CASSLMDEQYF. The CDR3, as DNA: TGTGCCAGCAGCCTGATGGACGAGCAGTACTTC. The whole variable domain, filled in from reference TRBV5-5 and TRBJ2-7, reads DAGVTQSPTHLIKTRGQQVTLRCSPISGHKSVSWYQQVLGQGPQFIFQYYEKEERGRGNFPDRFSARQFPNYSSELNVNALLLGDSALYLCASSLMDEQYFGPGTRLTVT.

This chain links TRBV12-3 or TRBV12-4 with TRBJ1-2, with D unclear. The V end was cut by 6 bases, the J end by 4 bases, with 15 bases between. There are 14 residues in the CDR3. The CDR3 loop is CASSPNSGGYGYTF. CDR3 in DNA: TGTGCCAGCAGCCCAAATTCGGGCGGCTATGGCTACACCTTC.

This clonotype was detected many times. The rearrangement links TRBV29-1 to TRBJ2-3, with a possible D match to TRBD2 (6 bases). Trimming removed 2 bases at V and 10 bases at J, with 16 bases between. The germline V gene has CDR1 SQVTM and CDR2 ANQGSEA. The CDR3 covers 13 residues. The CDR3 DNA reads TGCAGCGTTGAACCAATGGGAGGCGATGCGCAGTATTTT. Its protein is CSVEPMGGDAQYF.

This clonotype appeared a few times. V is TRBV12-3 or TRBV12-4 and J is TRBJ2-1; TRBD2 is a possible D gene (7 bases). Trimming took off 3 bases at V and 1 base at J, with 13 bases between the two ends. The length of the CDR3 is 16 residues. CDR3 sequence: CASSFRGGASYNEQFF. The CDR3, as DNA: TGTGCCAGCAGTTTTAGGGGGGGAGCGTCCTACAATGAGCAGTTCTTC.

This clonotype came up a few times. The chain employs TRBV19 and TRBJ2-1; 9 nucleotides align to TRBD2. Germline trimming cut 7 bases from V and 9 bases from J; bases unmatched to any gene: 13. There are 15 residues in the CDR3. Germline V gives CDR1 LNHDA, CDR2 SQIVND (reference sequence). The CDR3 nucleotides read TGTGCCAGTATCAAGACTAGCGGTGATCGTAGTGAGCAGTTCTTC. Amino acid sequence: CASIKTSGDRSEQFF.

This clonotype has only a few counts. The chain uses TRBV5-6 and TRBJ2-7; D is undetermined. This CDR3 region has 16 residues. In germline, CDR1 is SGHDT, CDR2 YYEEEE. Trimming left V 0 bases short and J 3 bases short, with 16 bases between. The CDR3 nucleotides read TGTGCCAGCAGCTTGGGCTCCCGGGCCCCGGGCTACGAGCAGTACTTC. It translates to CASSLGSRAPGYEQYF.

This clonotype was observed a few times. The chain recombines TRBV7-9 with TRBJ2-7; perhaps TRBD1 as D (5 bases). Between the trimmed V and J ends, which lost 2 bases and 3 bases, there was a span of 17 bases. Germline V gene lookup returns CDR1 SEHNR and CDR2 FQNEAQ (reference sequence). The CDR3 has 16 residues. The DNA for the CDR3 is TGTGCCAGCAGCTTAATGAAGGACATAACGGGCTACGAGCAGTACTTC. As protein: CASSLMKDITGYEQYF.

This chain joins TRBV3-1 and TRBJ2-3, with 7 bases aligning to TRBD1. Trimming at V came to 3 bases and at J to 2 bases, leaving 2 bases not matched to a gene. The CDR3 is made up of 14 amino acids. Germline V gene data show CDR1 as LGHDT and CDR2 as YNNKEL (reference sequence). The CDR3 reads CASSQTGYTDTQYF. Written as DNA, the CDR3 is TGTGCCAGCAGCCAGACAGGGTACACAGATACGCAGTATTTT.

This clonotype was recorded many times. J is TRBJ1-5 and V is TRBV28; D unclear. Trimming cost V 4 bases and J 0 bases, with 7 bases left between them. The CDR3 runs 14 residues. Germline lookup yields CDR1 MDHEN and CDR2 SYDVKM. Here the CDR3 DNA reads TGTGCCAGCAGTTACAAGGTTAGCAATCAGCCCCAGCATTTT. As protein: CASSYKVSNQPQHF.

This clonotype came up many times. CDR3 nucleotides: TGCGCCAGCAGCTTGGGTGGCTATGGCTACACCTTC. Encoded protein: CASSLGGYGYTF. V gene TRBV5-1 combines with J gene TRBJ1-2; no definite D call. CDR3 size: 12 residues. Germline V gives CDR1 SGHRS, CDR2 YFSETQ. Trimming left V 0 bases short and J 4 bases short, with 4 bases between.

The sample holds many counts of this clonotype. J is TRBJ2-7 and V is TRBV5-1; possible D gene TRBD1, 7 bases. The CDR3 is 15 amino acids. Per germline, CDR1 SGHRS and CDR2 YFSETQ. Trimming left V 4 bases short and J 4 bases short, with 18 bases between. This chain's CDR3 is CASSQFRRDRYEQYF. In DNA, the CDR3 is TGCGCCAGCAGCCAATTCCGGCGGGACAGATACGAGCAGTACTTC.

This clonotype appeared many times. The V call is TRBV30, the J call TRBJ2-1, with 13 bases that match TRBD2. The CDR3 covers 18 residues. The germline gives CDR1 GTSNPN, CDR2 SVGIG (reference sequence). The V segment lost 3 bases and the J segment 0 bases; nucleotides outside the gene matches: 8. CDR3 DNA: TGTGCCTGGAGCGCGACTAGCGGGGGGACTAGCTCCTACAATGAGCAGTTCTTC. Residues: CAWSATSGGTSSYNEQFF.

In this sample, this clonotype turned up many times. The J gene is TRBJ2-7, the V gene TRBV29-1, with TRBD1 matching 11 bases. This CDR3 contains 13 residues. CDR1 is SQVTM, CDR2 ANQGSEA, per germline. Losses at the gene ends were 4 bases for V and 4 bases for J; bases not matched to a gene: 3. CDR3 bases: TGCAGCGTTGGGACAGGGGGCCTTTACGAGCAGTACTTC. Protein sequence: CSVGTGGLYEQYF.

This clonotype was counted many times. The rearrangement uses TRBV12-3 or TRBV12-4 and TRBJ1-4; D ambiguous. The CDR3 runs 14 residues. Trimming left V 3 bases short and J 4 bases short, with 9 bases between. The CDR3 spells CASSLWQSNEKLFF. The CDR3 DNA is TGTGCCAGCAGTTTGTGGCAGAGTAATGAAAAACTGTTTTTT.

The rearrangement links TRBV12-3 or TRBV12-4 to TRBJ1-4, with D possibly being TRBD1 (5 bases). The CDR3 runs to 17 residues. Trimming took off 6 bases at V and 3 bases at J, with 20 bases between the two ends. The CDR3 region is CASSPTIRTFSNEKLFF. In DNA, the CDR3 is TGTGCCAGCAGCCCCACAATAAGGACATTCTCTAATGAAAAACTGTTTTTT.

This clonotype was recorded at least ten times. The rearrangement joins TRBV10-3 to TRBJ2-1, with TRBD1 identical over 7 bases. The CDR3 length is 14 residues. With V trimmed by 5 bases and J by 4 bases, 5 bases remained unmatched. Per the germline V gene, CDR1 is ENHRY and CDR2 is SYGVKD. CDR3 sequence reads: CAISRQGFYNEQFF. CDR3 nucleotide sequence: TGTGCCATCAGTCGACAGGGCTTTTACAATGAGCAGTTCTTC.